Below are 9 T cell receptor beta chains sequenced from a single sample in a study of T cell clonality in common variable immunodeficiency. The table came from immunoSEQ multiplex PCR; TCRdb's copy has only in-frame clones and leaves some out. The specimen gives around 45,000 clones without singletons; the ten biggest hold about 9.4%. The sequenced sample was peripheral blood mononuclear cells. The receptors stem from a person aged 18 to 70 in good health.

This clone has a count of ten or more. The CDR3 bases that were read are TGTGCCAGCAGCTTAAGCTCAGGGACTTCCTATGGC. Its translation is CASSLSSGTSYG. The whole CDR3 protein reads CASSLSSGTSYGYTF. The V call is TRBV7-9, the J call TRBJ1-2; maybe TRBD1 (5 bases). From the germline J gene comes the end of the CDR3, since the read stops 3 residues before it. CDR1 and CDR2 from the germline V gene are SEHNR and FQNEAQ (reference sequence). This CDR3 has 15 residues. Trimming stripped 2 bases from V and 4 bases from J, with 14 bases between.

There are many counts of this clone. The read falls 3 residues short of the CDR3 end, and the missing part is taken from the germline J gene. The rearrangement uses TRBV18 and TRBJ1-4; the match to TRBD1 covers 7 bases. Looked up from germline, CDR1 is KGHSH and CDR2 is LQKENI. The CDR3 is 13 amino acids. Trimming took 8 bases from V and 8 from J; bases not matched to a gene: 8. The CDR3 sequence: CASQTGIREKLFF. The CDR3 bases that were read are TGTGCCAGCCAGACAGGGATTCGGGAAAAA.

This clone appeared a few times. The read terminates 3 residues before the CDR3 end, so the remaining end is supplied by the germline J gene. The genes are TRBV2 and TRBJ1-3, with 7 bases fitting TRBD1. Germline loops: CDR1 SNHLY, CDR2 FYNNEI. The V segment lost 6 bases and the J segment 2 bases; nucleotides outside the gene matches: 4. The CDR3 sequence is 14 residues long. The CDR3 region is CASRPQGPGNTIYF. The CDR3 DNA, read in part, is TGTGCCAGCAGACCACAGGGGCCTGGAAACACC.

In this sample, this clone turned up many times. The CDR3 end falls 3 residues outside the read, so it is completed with the germline J gene. The chain combines TRBV4-2 with TRBJ2-5; 9 nucleotides match TRBD2. V was pared by 0 bases and J by 4 bases, with 3 bases of the junction left unmatched. This CDR3 contains 15 residues. Germline assignment: CDR1 LGHNA and CDR2 YNFKEQ. The CDR3 DNA, read in part, is TGTGCCAGCAGCCAAGATACTAGCGGGTCAGAGACC. This codes for CASSQDTSGSET. From start to end, the CDR3 is CASSQDTSGSETQYF.

In this sample, this clone turned up a few times. The read comes to an end 3 residues before the CDR3 does, leaving the germline J gene to fill in the end. The chain employs TRBV6-4 and TRBJ2-3; TRBD2 matches 10 bases. Trimming cost V 5 bases and J 4 bases; bases outside gene matches: 3. CDR1 and CDR2 from the germline V gene are MRHNA and SNTAGT. There are 14 residues in the CDR3. Partial CDR3 DNA: TGTGCCAGCAGTCCTGGACTAGCGGCAGATACG. This translates into CASSPGLAADT. The full-length CDR3 reads as CASSPGLAADTQYF.

This clone was found many times. The part of the CDR3 DNA that was read is TGTGCCAGCACCCAACAGGGGGCGGATGGC. Encoded protein: CASTQQGADG. The entire CDR3 sequence reads CASTQQGADGYTF. The chain recombines TRBV6-2 or TRBV6-3 with TRBJ1-2; 9 bases fit TRBD1. The read terminates 3 residues before the CDR3 end, so the remaining end is supplied by the germline J gene. The germline gives CDR1 MNHEY, CDR2 SVGEGT. Losses at the gene ends were 7 bases for V and 6 bases for J; bases not matched to a gene: 6. The CDR3 is 13 amino acids.

This clone was detected many times. The read ends 3 residues early relative to the CDR3; the germline J gene fills the gap. The V and J genes are TRBV5-6 and TRBJ1-1; D is possibly TRBD1 (5 bases). CDR3 size: 14 residues. The V gene's germline CDR1 is SGHDT and CDR2 YYEEEE. V gave up 4 bases and J gave up 5 bases, with 15 bases separating them. The CDR3 here is CASSPGGWETEAFF. The covered CDR3 bases are TGTGCCAGCAGCCCCGGGGGATGGGAAACTGAA.

Many counts were recorded for this clone. With the read ending 3 residues before the CDR3 end, the germline J gene is used to fill in that end. This chain joins TRBV6-1 and TRBJ1-4; 7 positions agree with TRBD1. Germline V gene data show CDR1 as MNHNS and CDR2 as SASEGT. This CDR3 has 16 amino acids. V lost 4 bases and J lost 9; bases outside the gene matches: 14. CDR3 sequence reads: CASSGGNGEGAKKLFF. The covered CDR3 bases are TGTGCCAGCAGTGGGGGGAATGGGGAGGGGGCGAAAAAA.

This clone was seen at least ten times. The CDR3 end is not reached by the read, which stops 3 residues before it; the germline J gene fills it in. The rearrangement joins TRBV29-1 to TRBJ2-7; 12 bases match TRBD2. The CDR3 runs 15 residues. Germline loops: CDR1 SQVTM, CDR2 ANQGSEA. After removal of 1 base from V and 0 bases from J, the junction contained 1 base not matched to a gene. CDR3 in amino acids: CSVEGTSGISYEQYF. CDR3 DNA, as far as it was read: TGCAGCGTTGAAGGGACTAGCGGGATCTCCTACGAG.